Presented here are 4 T cell receptor beta chains from one specimen sequenced in a study of blood T cell repertoires in COVID-19. Libraries were prepared by immunoSEQ multiplex PCR; TCRdb keeps only in-frame clonotypes and omits some of them. The sample consists of a few hundred thousand clones, about 89% of them appearing once. Sequences were obtained from PBMCs or T cells enriched from blood (not recorded which). These receptors all come from a man in his forties in a cohort exposed to, infected with or recovered from COVID-19 (not recorded which).

The V call is TRBV5-1, the J call TRBJ1-5; 7 bases map to TRBD1. Germline trimming cut 4 bases from V and 7 bases from J; bases unmatched to any gene: 5. Looked up from germline, CDR1 is SGHRS and CDR2 is YFSETQ. The CDR3 runs to 13 residues. CDR3 amino acids: CASSKTGEQPQHF. CDR3 sequence (DNA): TGCGCCAGCAGCAAAACAGGGGAACAGCCCCAGCATTTT.

This chain joins TRBV7-9 and TRBJ1-4, with a possible D match to TRBD1 (6 bases). V was pared by 2 bases and J by 1 base, with 8 bases between. CDR3 length equals 15 residues. Germline CDR1 reads SEHNR; CDR2 reads FQNEAQ (reference sequence). CDR3 in amino acids: CASSLRTVTNEKLFF. CDR3 DNA sequence: TGTGCCAGCAGCTTAAGGACAGTAACTAATGAAAAACTGTTTTTT.

This chain links TRBV18 with TRBJ2-1; weak D call: TRBD2 (6 bases). Germline CDR1 KGHSH, CDR2 LQKENI. Trimming left V 3 bases short and J 1 base short, with 13 bases between. The CDR3 sequence is 16 residues long. The CDR3 sequence: CASSPTTSRSYNEQFF. The CDR3 DNA follows: TGTGCCAGCTCACCTACGACTAGTAGGTCCTACAATGAGCAGTTCTTC.

The gene calls are TRBV27 and TRBJ2-7, with a tentative D call TRBD2 (6 bases). V lost 4 bases, J lost 6 bases, and 22 bases lay in between. This CDR3 contains 16 residues. CDR1 and CDR2 (germline): MNHEY, SMNVEV (reference sequence). The CDR3 region is CASSSPSGGWTGEQYF. The CDR3 DNA reads TGTGCCAGCAGTTCGCCTTCCGGGGGATGGACGGGCGAGCAGTACTTC.